This TCR beta chain was identified in a study of blood T cell repertoires in COVID-19. Study-wide background: Acute and convalescent COVID-19 specimens originated in the United States, Italy and Spain. In each case, the material was cDNA or gDNA derived from T cells, B-cell-depleted T cells, or PBMCs.

Patients of the Seattle cohort, enrolled during active infection, were followed longitudinally. In the authors' workflow: Amplified reference gene primers provided the basis for estimating nucleated cell counts. Here immunoSEQ multiplex PCR was the method, and the copy in TCRdb shows in-frame clones only, minus some. That table furnishes V, J and clone size, whereas the DNA furnished D and trimming. The table shows about 340,000 clones, with less than 90% occurring only once. This CDR3 is built from 14 residues. Per germline, CDR1 SGHTA and CDR2 FQGNSA. The V and J ends lost 3 bases and 1 base respectively, with 9 bases between them.

The origin of this receptor is a woman in her fifties or sixties with COVID-19, enrolled during active disease. This chain joins TRBV7-2 and TRBJ1-1; no clear D gene. The material sequenced was peripheral blood. CDR3 protein: CASSFYSGNTEAFF. The CDR3 DNA follows: TGTGCCAGCAGCTTTTATTCGGGGAACACTGAAGCTTTCTTT.